Presented here are 3 T cell receptor beta chains from one specimen sequenced in a study of blood T cells in healthy people across ages (dated by TCRdb to the mid-2010s). The library was generated by 5' RACE. These reads were obtained on an Illumina HiSeq 2500. The second PCR ran for roughly 7 to 12 cycles and used a J-beta primer mix along with a sample-barcoded 5' primer. Starting from the raw public reads, TCRdb applied fastp trimming at Q25, assembled clones with MiXCR and retained in-frame beta chains. Rows are unified per CDR3 protein, each entry keeping the most common DNA and genes. In this sample the table shows around 870,000 distinct CDR3 sequences, roughly 26% of which occur a single time. The top ten constitute 15% to 20% of the sample. Sequencing was carried out using blood. These receptors all stem from a woman aged 80 or over in good health.

This clonotype showed up just a few times. CDR3 in DNA: TGTGCCAGCTCACCCGGACAGGGGGCGATGAATGAGCAGTTCTTC. Amino acids: CASSPGQGAMNEQFF. The chain couples TRBV18 to TRBJ2-1; 11 bases match TRBD1. The CDR3 covers 15 residues. Per germline, CDR1 KGHSH and CDR2 LQKENI. V was clipped by 3 bases and J by 7 bases; unmatched bases: 5.

Notes on this clonotype: This clone may be a read error of a much larger clone one base away. J is TRBJ1-2 and V is TRBV6-2 or TRBV6-3; D gene unclear. Germline V lookup: CDR1 MNHEY, CDR2 SVGEGT. The CDR3 loop spans 14 amino acids. The CDR3 coding sequence is TGTGCCAGCAGTTACGCCAGAGCTAACTATGGCCACACCTTC. It specifies CASSYARANYGHTF.

This clonotype was detected once. It may be a read error: a sequence one base away is much more abundant. The chain employs TRBV4-1 and TRBJ2-7, with D uncertain. The J call is uncertain, as TRBJ2-5 better fits the DNA end. This CDR3 is 14 amino acids long. CDR1 is MGHRA, CDR2 YSYEKL, per germline. CDR3 coding DNA: TGCGCCAGCAGCCACCCTCAAAGCACAGAGACCCAGTACTTC. Translation gives CASSHPQSTETQYF.